This T cell receptor beta chain was identified during a study of cytomegalovirus exposure and HLA in healthy donors. The CDR3 consists of 14 residues. With V trimmed by 5 bases and J by 10 bases, 10 bases remained unmatched. Germline V CDR1 and CDR2: LNHDA, SQIVND (reference sequence). Amplification used 60 Vbeta primers and 13 Jbeta primers. Data came from immunoSEQ multiplex PCR; TCRdb stores just in-frame clones and leaves some out. This sample yields 200,000 to 250,000 clones, of which 85% to 90% are seen a single time; 1% to 1.5% belongs to the top ten. This chain joins TRBV19 and TRBJ1-1; 10 bases are shared with TRBD1. This clonotype was sampled from a human donor in good health. Material for sequencing was PBMCs. CDR3 loop: CASSAGQGLMGAFF. The CDR3 DNA follows: TGTGCCAGTAGTGCGGGACAGGGGCTCATGGGAGCTTTCTTT.